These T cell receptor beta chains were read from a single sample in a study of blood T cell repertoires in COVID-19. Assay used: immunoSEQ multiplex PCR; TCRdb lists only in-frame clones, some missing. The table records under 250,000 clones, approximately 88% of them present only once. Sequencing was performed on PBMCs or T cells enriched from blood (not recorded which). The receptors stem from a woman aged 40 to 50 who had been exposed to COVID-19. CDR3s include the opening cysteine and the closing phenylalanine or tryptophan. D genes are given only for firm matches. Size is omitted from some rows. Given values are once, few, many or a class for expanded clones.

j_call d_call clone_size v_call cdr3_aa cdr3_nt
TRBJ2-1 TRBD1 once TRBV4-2 CASSQDPTGFPLNEQFF TGTGCCAGCAGCCAAGATCCGACAGGGTTCCCTTTGAATGAGCAGTTCTTC
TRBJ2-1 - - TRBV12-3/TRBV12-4 CASSPRYNEQFF TGTGCCAGCAGTCCCCGTTACAATGAGCAGTTCTTC
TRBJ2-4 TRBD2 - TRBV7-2 CASSSGYSGRAGAKNIQYF TGTGCCAGCAGCTCTGGATATAGCGGGAGGGCTGGGGCCAAAAACATTCAGTACTTC
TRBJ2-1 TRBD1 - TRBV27 CASSPIGTGVYNEQFF TGTGCCAGCAGTCCGATCGGGACAGGGGTCTACAATGAGCAGTTCTTC
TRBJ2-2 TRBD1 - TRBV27 CASLYRGTGELFF TGTGCCAGCCTCTACAGGGGAACCGGGGAGCTGTTTTTT
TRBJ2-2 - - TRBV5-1 CASSPPEGHPGELFF TGCGCCAGCAGCCCACCCGAGGGACATCCCGGGGAGCTGTTTTTT
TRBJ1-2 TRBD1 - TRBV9 CASSTTTGAVGYGYTF TGTGCCAGCAGCACTACGACAGGGGCGGTGGGCTATGGCTACACCTTC
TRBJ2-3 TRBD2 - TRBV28 CASSFGLADLTDTQYF TGTGCCAGCAGTTTCGGACTAGCGGACCTCACAGATACGCAGTATTTT
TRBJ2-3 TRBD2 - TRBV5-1 CASSLADSSTDTQYF TGTGCCAGCAGCCTAGCGGACTCTAGCACAGATACGCAGTATTTT
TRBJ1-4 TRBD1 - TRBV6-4 CASRDARDRGEYEKLFF TGTGCCAGCAGGGATGCCCGGGACAGGGGAGAATACGAAAAACTGTTTTTT
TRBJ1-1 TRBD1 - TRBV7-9 CASSFGTGTTEAFF TGTGCCAGCAGCTTCGGGACAGGGACTACTGAAGCTTTCTTT
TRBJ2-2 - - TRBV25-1 CASGLHRVTGELFF TGTGCCAGCGGTTTACACAGGGTAACCGGGGAGCTGTTTTTT
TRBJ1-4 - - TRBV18 CASSPERGPRGRGEKLFF TGTGCCAGCTCACCAGAGCGCGGACCCCGGGGCAGGGGTGAAAAACTGTTTTTT
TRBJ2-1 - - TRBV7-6 CASSLVPLLGGGLNEQFF TGTGCCAGCAGCTTAGTTCCGTTATTAGGGGGGGGGCTCAATGAGCAGTTCTTC
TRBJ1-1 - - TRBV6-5 CASSYSPGDTEAFF TGTGCCAGCAGTTACTCGCCAGGGGACACTGAAGCTTTCTTT
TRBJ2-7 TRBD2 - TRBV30 CAWSVRSGVEQYF TGTGCCTGGAGTGTGCGGAGCGGGGTCGAGCAGTACTTC
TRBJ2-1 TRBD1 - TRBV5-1 CASSSDRARPYNEQFF TGCGCCAGCAGCTCAGACAGGGCCAGGCCCTACAATGAGCAGTTCTTC
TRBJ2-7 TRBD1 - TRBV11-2 CASSLTRDRGFPYEQYF TGTGCCAGCAGCTTAACCCGGGACAGGGGGTTCCCCTACGAGCAGTACTTC
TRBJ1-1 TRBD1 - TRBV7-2 CASSPDRTTEAFF TGTGCCAGCAGCCCGGACAGGACCACTGAAGCTTTCTTT
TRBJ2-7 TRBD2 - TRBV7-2 CASRFSGGAHEQYF TGTGCCAGCAGATTTAGCGGGGGGGCCCACGAGCAGTACTTC
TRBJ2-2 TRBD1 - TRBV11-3 CAATGGFTGELFF TGTGCCGCGACAGGGGGCTTTACCGGGGAGCTGTTTTTT
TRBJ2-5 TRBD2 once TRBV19 CASGLAGEGETQYF TGTGCCAGTGGACTAGCGGGAGAAGGGGAGACCCAGTACTTC
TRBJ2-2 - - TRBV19 CASSSLEAPLTGELFF TGTGCCAGTAGCTCCCTAGAGGCACCCCTCACCGGGGAGCTGTTTTTT
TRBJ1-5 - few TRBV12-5 CASGGARLKPQHF TGTGCTAGTGGGGGGGCGAGATTGAAGCCCCAGCATTTT
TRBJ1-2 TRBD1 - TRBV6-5 CASTNRGQGYTF TGTGCCAGCACTAACAGGGGGCAAGGCTACACCTTC
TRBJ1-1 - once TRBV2 CASIGVLGEAFF TGTGCCAGCATTGGAGTCTTGGGTGAAGCTTTCTTT
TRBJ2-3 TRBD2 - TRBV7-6 CASSGRTSGRPDTQYF TGTGCCAGCAGCGGACGAACTAGCGGGAGACCAGATACGCAGTATTTT
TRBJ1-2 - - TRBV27 CASSLARGYTF TGTGCCAGCAGTTTAGCTCGGGGCTACACCTTC
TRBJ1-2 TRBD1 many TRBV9 CASSVAGGYGYTF TGTGCCAGCAGCGTAGCAGGGGGCTATGGCTACACCTTC
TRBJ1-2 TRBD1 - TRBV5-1 CASSSDTGGVGYTF TGCGCCAGCAGCTCCGACACAGGGGGGGTCGGCTACACCTTC
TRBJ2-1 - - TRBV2 CASSPARPYNEQFF TGTGCCAGCAGTCCCGCGAGGCCCTACAATGAGCAGTTCTTC
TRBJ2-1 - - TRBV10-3 CAISGYYNEQFF TGTGCCATCAGTGGCTACTACAATGAGCAGTTCTTC
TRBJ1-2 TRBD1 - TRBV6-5 CASRKDRGYGYTF TGTGCCAGCAGAAAGGACAGGGGCTATGGCTACACCTTC
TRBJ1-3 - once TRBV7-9 CASSPTVYGNTIYF TGTGCCAGCAGCCCGACAGTTTATGGAAACACCATATATTTT
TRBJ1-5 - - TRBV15 CATSREVWASNQPQHF TGTGCCACCAGCAGAGAGGTTTGGGCAAGCAATCAGCCCCAGCATTTT
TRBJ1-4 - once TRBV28 CASRAGGEKLFF TGTGCCAGCAGAGCTGGAGGCGAAAAACTGTTTTTT
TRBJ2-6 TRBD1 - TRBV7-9 CASSLAGTGASGANVLTF TGTGCCAGCAGCTTAGCCGGGACAGGGGCTTCTGGGGCCAACGTCCTGACTTTC